The rows below give T cell receptor beta chains drawn from one sample of a study of T-cell memory formation after mild COVID-19. TCRdb itself ran the 5' RACE reads through MiXCR, one entry per CDR3 protein. The sample carries about 340,000 distinct CDR3 sequences, more than 15% recorded once. The sequenced material came from PBMCs or a T cell subset sorted from them (not recorded which). The receptors derive from a man younger than 35 who had mild COVID-19 (a few samples of this study predate the infection). Cell type and time point are not known. The CDR3 runs from the conserved cysteine through the conserved F or W. The order of the fields is D gene, V gene, clone size, J gene, CDR3 DNA, CDR3 protein. A D gene is named only where the DNA matches it firmly. Not every row has a clone size; where given, it reads once, few, many or a size class.

>NA|TRBV7-3|NA|TRBJ1-2
TGTGCCAGCAGCTTAGGGGACGGCCGGGGAGGCTACACCTTC
CASSLGDGRGGYTF
>TRBD1|TRBV29-1|many|TRBJ2-5
TGCAGCGTCGAGGGGGCGTTGGGAGAGACCCAGTACTTC
CSVEGALGETQYF
>NA|TRBV20-1|many|TRBJ2-3
TGCAGTGCTAGAGATTACGAACGAGATACGCAGTATTTT
CSARDYERDTQYF
>NA|TRBV6-2/TRBV6-3|NA|TRBJ2-5
TGTGCCAGCAGTTACGCTAGGCAAGAGACCCAGTACTTC
CASSYARQETQYF
>NA|TRBV7-2|few|TRBJ1-1
TGTGCCAGCAGCTTAGCTACGGGACATATCATGAACACTGAAGCTTTCTTT
CASSLATGHIMNTEAFF
>NA|TRBV18|NA|TRBJ2-1
TGTGCCAGCTCACCAGGGGGCACCGGGTACAATGAGCAGTTCTTC
CASSPGGTGYNEQFF
>NA|TRBV2|NA|TRBJ2-1
TGTGCCAGGGGGGCAACCGGGAAGGATGAGCAGTTCTTC
CARGATGKDEQFF
>NA|TRBV20-1|NA|TRBJ1-6
TGCAGTGCTAGAGAAGACGGGAATTCACCCCTCCACTTT
CSAREDGNSPLHF
>NA|TRBV29-1|NA|TRBJ1-5
TGCAGCGTTGGAGCAGGGAATGGTCAGCCCCAGCATTTT
CSVGAGNGQPQHF
>TRBD2|TRBV20-1|NA|TRBJ2-1
TGCAGTGCTCCCCGACTAGCGGGGGGGGAGCAGTTCTTC
CSAPRLAGGEQFF
>TRBD1|TRBV7-2|NA|TRBJ1-6
TGTGCCAGCAGCCCCGGACAGGGGGAATACGGATCACCCCTCCACTTT
CASSPGQGEYGSPLHF
>NA|TRBV7-2|NA|TRBJ2-5
TGTGCCAGCAGCTTAGTTAGCAGGGGAGAGACCCAGTACTTC
CASSLVSRGETQYF
>NA|TRBV14|few|TRBJ2-1
TGTGCCAGCAGCCAAGTGCAGCTAAAGAATGAGCAGTTCTTC
CASSQVQLKNEQFF
>TRBD1|TRBV27|NA|TRBJ1-1
TGTGCCAGCAGTTTAGACAGGGCTTACATGAACACTGAAGCTTTCTTT
CASSLDRAYMNTEAFF
>NA|TRBV29-1|many|TRBJ2-7
TGCAGCGTTGAGCCAGGGGAAAACTACGAGCAGTACTTC
CSVEPGENYEQYF
>TRBD1|TRBV7-8|few|TRBJ1-5
TGTGCCAGCAGCGGGGGGACAGCGAGGATTAGCAATCAGCCCCAGCATTTT
CASSGGTARISNQPQHF
>NA|TRBV7-2|few|TRBJ2-5
TGTGCCAGCAGCTTAGTGCGGGGAAGCCTGGGAGAGACCCAGTACTTC
CASSLVRGSLGETQYF
>TRBD2|TRBV28|many|TRBJ2-1
TGTGCCAGCACCCTAACGTGGGGACTAGCGGGGGAAAACTACAATGAGCAGTTCTTC
CASTLTWGLAGENYNEQFF
>NA|TRBV4-1|NA|TRBJ2-5
TGCGCCAGCAGCCAAGTAGGGGGTTTAGGGGAGACCCAGTACTTC
CASSQVGGLGETQYF
>TRBD1|TRBV9|many|TRBJ1-6
TGTGCCAGCAGCGTCCGGGACAGGATTAATTCACCCCTCCACTTT
CASSVRDRINSPLHF
>NA|TRBV7-9|NA|TRBJ2-3
TGTGCCAGCAGCTCCCAAATAAGGATTGATACGCAGTATTTT
CASSSQIRIDTQYF
>NA|TRBV3-1|NA|TRBJ1-6
TGTGCCAGCAGCCAACAGCCGAATTCACCCCTCCACTTT
CASSQQPNSPLHF
>NA|TRBV11-2|NA|TRBJ2-7
TGTGCCAGCAGCTTGTCCCCGGGCCACGGGTACTTC
CASSLSPGHGYF
>NA|TRBV28|NA|TRBJ2-7
TGTGCCAGCAGTTCCCTGACAGGCTACGAGCAGTACTTC
CASSSLTGYEQYF
>NA|TRBV6-2/TRBV6-3|NA|TRBJ2-6
TGTGCCAGCAGTGGAACTAGGACTGCTGGGGCCAACGTCCTGACTTTC
CASSGTRTAGANVLTF
>NA|TRBV7-9|NA|TRBJ2-2
TGTGCCAGCAGCTACCAGAACACCGGGGAGCTGTTTTTT
CASSYQNTGELFF
>NA|TRBV4-2|few|TRBJ1-2
TGTGCCAGCAGCCTGAGTGACCGAGCTAACTATGGCTACACCTTC
CASSLSDRANYGYTF
>TRBD2|TRBV7-8|few|TRBJ2-1
TGTGCCAGCAGTCCTGGGGCTAGCGGGGGGGCTTACAATGAGCAGTTCTTC
CASSPGASGGAYNEQFF
>NA|TRBV20-1|NA|TRBJ1-6
TGCAGTGCTACGGGGGCCCAGGGACCCTATAATTCACCCCTCCACTTT
CSATGAQGPYNSPLHF
>NA|TRBV3-1|few|TRBJ2-6
TGTGCCAGCAGCCAAAATGGGGCCAACGTCCTGACTTTC
CASSQNGANVLTF
>NA|TRBV5-1|few|TRBJ2-1
TGCGCCAGCAGCTCTACCGGGGGCCCGGCCTACAATGAGCAGTTCTTC
CASSSTGGPAYNEQFF
>TRBD2|TRBV4-1|medium-sized|TRBJ2-1
TGCGCCAGCAGCCAAGAACGCGGGGGGTATGATGAGCAGTTCTTC
CASSQERGGYDEQFF
>NA|TRBV9|few|TRBJ2-1
TGTGCCAGCAGCGTCTCCCAACCCTACAATGAGCAGTTCTTC
CASSVSQPYNEQFF
>NA|TRBV7-9|NA|TRBJ1-2
TGTGCCAGCAGCTTAGCGGTCAGGCGGCACTATGGCTACACCTTC
CASSLAVRRHYGYTF
>NA|TRBV6-6|NA|TRBJ2-2
TGTGCCAGCAGTTACTCCCCCCAGGGGCTCCACACCGGGGAGCTGTTTTTT
CASSYSPQGLHTGELFF
>NA|TRBV18|NA|TRBJ2-1
TGTGCCAGCTCACGGGACACCAGCTCCTACAATGAGCAGTTCTTC
CASSRDTSSYNEQFF
>TRBD1|TRBV20-1|NA|TRBJ1-2
TGCAGTGCTAGGCCTGGACAGGCCCCCTATGGCTACACCTTC
CSARPGQAPYGYTF
>NA|TRBV28|NA|TRBJ2-2
TGTGCCAGCAGTTCCCCTCCGGGGGAAGCCGCCGGGGAGCTGTTTTTT
CASSSPPGEAAGELFF
>TRBD1|TRBV25-1|few|TRBJ1-1
TGTGCCAGCAGTCAACAGGGGCTTGAAGCTTTCTTT
CASSQQGLEAFF
>TRBD1|TRBV5-1|few|TRBJ2-3
TGCGCCAGCAGCTCCGGGACAGGGGTCACAGATACGCAGTATTTT
CASSSGTGVTDTQYF
>NA|TRBV7-8|few|TRBJ1-1
TGTGCCAGCAGCTTTTCGGCCCTAGCGAACACTGAAGCTTTCTTT
CASSFSALANTEAFF
>TRBD1|TRBV5-1|NA|TRBJ1-2
TGCGCCAGCAGCATCCAGGGGGCGAGCTACACCTTC
CASSIQGASYTF
>NA|TRBV27|few|TRBJ2-1
TGTGCCAGCAGCTCGGCTCCAGAAGGGAATGAGCAGTTCTTC
CASSSAPEGNEQFF
>NA|TRBV18|few|TRBJ2-6
TGTGCCAGCTCACCACCCCGTTCCGGGGCCAACGTCCTGACTTTC
CASSPPRSGANVLTF
>NA|TRBV7-2|few|TRBJ2-3
TGTGCCAGCACCGCCGGCCGGGGACACGGGGCAGATACGCAGTATTTT
CASTAGRGHGADTQYF
>NA|TRBV6-1|few|TRBJ1-1
TGTGCCAGCAGTGCCACAGAAAACACTGAAGCTTTCTTT
CASSATENTEAFF
>NA|TRBV7-2|many|TRBJ2-5
TGCGCCAGCAGCTTGGTGGTGCAAGAGACCCAGTACTTC
CASSLVVQETQYF
>TRBD1|TRBV5-1|few|TRBJ1-1
TGCGCCAGCACCTCGGGACAGACGAACACTGAAGCTTTCTTT
CASTSGQTNTEAFF
>TRBD1|TRBV24-1|NA|TRBJ2-3
TGTGCCACCAGTGATCCACAGGGGGCATCGGCAGATACGCAGTATTTT
CATSDPQGASADTQYF
>TRBD1|TRBV6-5|few|TRBJ2-7
TGTGCCAGCAGTCCATCGACGACAGGGGGCAAGGAGCAGTACTTC
CASSPSTTGGKEQYF
>TRBD2|TRBV5-1|NA|TRBJ2-1
TGCGCCAGCAGCTCAGGCCAGCGCGGGGGGGAGTTCTTC
CASSSGQRGGEFF